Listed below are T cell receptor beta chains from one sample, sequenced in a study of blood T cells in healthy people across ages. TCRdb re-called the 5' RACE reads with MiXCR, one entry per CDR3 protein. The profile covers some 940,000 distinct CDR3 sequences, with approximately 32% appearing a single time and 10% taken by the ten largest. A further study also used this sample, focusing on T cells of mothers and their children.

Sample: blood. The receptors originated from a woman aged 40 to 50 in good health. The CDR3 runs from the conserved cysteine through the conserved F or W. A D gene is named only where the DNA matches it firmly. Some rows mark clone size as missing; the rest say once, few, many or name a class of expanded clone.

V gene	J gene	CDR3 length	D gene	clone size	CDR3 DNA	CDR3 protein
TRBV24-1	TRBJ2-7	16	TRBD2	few	TGTGCCACCAGTGATCCGCGTAGCGGGGGGGACGACGAGCAGTACTTC	CATSDPRSGGDDEQYF
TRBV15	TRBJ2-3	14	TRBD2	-	TGTGCCACCAGCAGAGATTCGGGGGAGGGGACGCAGTATTTT	CATSRDSGEGTQYF
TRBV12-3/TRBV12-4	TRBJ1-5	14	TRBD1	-	TGTGCCAGCAGTATGACAGGGCGCGGACAGCCCCAGCATTTT	CASSMTGRGQPQHF
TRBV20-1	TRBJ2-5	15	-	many	TGCAGTGCTAGAGATGGAAATTCGAACTGGGAGACCCAGTACTTC	CSARDGNSNWETQYF
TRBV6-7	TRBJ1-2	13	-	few	TGTGCCGGCAGTACGACCGGTAACTATGGCTACACCTTC	CAGSTTGNYGYTF
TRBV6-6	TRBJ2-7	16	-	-	TGTGCCAGCAGTACGATACCGGGACTGGGAACCTACGAGCAGTACTTC	CASSTIPGLGTYEQYF
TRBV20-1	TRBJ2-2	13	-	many	TGCAGTGCTAGTTCTGAGAACACCGGGGAGCTGTTTTTT	CSASSENTGELFF
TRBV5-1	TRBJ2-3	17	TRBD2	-	TGCGCCAGCATGGGGCTAGCGGGGGGCCGGAGCACAGATACGCAGTATTTT	CASMGLAGGRSTDTQYF
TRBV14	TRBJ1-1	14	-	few	TGTGCCAGCAGCCAAGTCCACCTCACCACTGAAGCTTTCTTT	CASSQVHLTTEAFF
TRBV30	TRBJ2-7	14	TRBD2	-	TGTGCCTGGAGTGTACTAGCGGGAGGCTACGAGCAGTACTTC	CAWSVLAGGYEQYF
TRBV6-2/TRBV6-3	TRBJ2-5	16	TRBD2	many	TGTGCCAGCAGTTACTCGAACCTAGCGGGTCAAGAGACCCAGTACTTC	CASSYSNLAGQETQYF
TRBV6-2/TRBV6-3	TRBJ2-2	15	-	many	TGTGCCAGCAGCCCCGACACTCTCCGCACCGGGGAGCTGTTTTTT	CASSPDTLRTGELFF
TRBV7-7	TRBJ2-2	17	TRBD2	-	TGTGCTAGCAGCTTCGACCTAGCGGGGGGGACCACCGGGGAGCTGTTTTTT	CASSFDLAGGTTGELFF
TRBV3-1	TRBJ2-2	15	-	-	TGTGCCAGCAGCCAAGGTCCTGGTAACACCGGGGAGCTGTTTTTT	CASSQGPGNTGELFF
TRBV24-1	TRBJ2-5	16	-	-	TGTGCCACCAGTGATTCACCCCTCACAGGGTCGGATGAGCAGTACTTC	CATSDSPLTGSDEQYF
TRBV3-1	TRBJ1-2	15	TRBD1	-	TGTGCCAGCAGCCAAGATGCGGCAGGGGGCCGTGGCTACACCTTC	CASSQDAAGGRGYTF
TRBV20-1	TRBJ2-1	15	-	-	TGCAGTGCTAAGAGTTTAACGGGATCCTACAATGAGCAGTTCTTC	CSAKSLTGSYNEQFF
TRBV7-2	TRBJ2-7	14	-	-	TGTGCCTGCAGCTTATCGCAGGGATTCTACGAGCAGTACTTC	CACSLSQGFYEQYF
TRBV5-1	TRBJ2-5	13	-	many	TGCGCCAGCAGCTTGAACAGGAAAGAGACCCAGTACTTC	CASSLNRKETQYF
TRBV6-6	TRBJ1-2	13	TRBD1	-	TGTGCCAGCAATGACAGGGTATACTATGGCTACACCTTC	CASNDRVYYGYTF
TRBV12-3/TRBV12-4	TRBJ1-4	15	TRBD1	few	TGTGCCAGCAGTTTAGGGGGACAGGGCGGTGAAAAACTGTTTTTT	CASSLGGQGGEKLFF
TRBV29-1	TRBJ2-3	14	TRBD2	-	TGCAGCGTTGAAGGTCGACTAGCGGGAGATACGCAGTATTTT	CSVEGRLAGDTQYF
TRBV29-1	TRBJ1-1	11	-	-	TGCAGCGCCGGCGGAATCACTGAAGCTTTCTTT	CSAGGITEAFF
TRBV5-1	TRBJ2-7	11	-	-	TGCGCCAGCAGCTTGGGAGTTTGGCAGTACTTC	CASSLGVWQYF
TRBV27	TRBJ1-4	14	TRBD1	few	TGTGCCAGCAGTCTCGGAACTCCAGGGGGAAAACTGTTTTTT	CASSLGTPGGKLFF
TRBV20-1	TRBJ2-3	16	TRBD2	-	TGCAGTGCTAGAGGGGGACTAGCGGGGGGGATAGATACGCAGTATTTT	CSARGGLAGGIDTQYF
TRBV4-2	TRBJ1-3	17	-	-	TGTGCCAGCAGCCAAGAATGGAGCAGGAGCCCTGGAAACACCATATATTTT	CASSQEWSRSPGNTIYF
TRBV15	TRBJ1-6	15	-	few	TGTGCCACCAGCAGAGATGGGGGGCCGAATTCACCCCTCCACTTT	CATSRDGGPNSPLHF
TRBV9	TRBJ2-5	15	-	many	TGTGCCAGCAGCGTAAGCGGAGACCCACAAGAGACCCAGTACTTC	CASSVSGDPQETQYF
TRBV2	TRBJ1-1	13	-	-	TGTGCCAGCATGGGGAGAGAAGTAGGTGAAGCTTTCTTT	CASMGREVGEAFF
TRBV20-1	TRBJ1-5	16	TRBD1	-	TGCAGTGCTAGAGTATCGGGTCAGGGGGGGACTCAGCCCCAGCATTTT	CSARVSGQGGTQPQHF
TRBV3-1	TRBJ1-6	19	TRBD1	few	TGTGCCAGCAGCCGCGGGACAGGGATTGGTAGCTCCTATAATTCACCCCTCCACTTT	CASSRGTGIGSSYNSPLHF
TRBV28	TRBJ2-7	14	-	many	TGTGCCAGCAGTTTAGGGCCGAGGGTCCACGAGCAGTACTTC	CASSLGPRVHEQYF
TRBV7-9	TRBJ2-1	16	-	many	TGTGCCAGCAGCCCCGGGACGTCGATCTCCTACAATGAGCAGTTCTTC	CASSPGTSISYNEQFF
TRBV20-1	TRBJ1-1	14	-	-	TGCAGTGCCCCGGACCCTCGAGGTAGCACTGAAGCTTTCTTT	CSAPDPRGSTEAFF
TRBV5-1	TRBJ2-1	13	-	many	TGCGCCAGCAGTCACGGGGGCTTCAATGAGCAGTTCTTC	CASSHGGFNEQFF
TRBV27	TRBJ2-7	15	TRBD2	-	TGTGCCTGCAGTTCCGCCGGGACTAGCAAGGGGGAGCAGTACTTC	CACSSAGTSKGEQYF
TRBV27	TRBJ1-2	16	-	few	TGTGCCAGCAGTTTAGGCAGGGGATTAGCTAACTATGGCTACACCTTC	CASSLGRGLANYGYTF
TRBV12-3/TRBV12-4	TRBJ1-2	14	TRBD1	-	TGTGCCAGCAGGAGACAGGGGATGGGGAATGGCTACACCTTC	CASRRQGMGNGYTF
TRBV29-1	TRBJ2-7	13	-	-	TGCAGCGTCCGGTGGACATCCTCCTACGAGCAGTACTTC	CSVRWTSSYEQYF
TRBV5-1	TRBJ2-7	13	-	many	TGCGCCAGCAGCTGGAGGACAGACTACGAGCAGTACTTC	CASSWRTDYEQYF
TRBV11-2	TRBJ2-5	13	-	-	TGTGCCAGCAGCTTAGGGCACCGTGAGGCCCGGTACTTC	CASSLGHREARYF
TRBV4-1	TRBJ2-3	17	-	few	TGCGCCAGCAGCGCCCTAGTAGGATGGGGGAACACAGATACGCAGTATTTT	CASSALVGWGNTDTQYF
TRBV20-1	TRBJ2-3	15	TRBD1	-	TGCAGTGCTAGAGCTCAAACAGGGGTTCCGGATACGCGGTATTTT	CSARAQTGVPDTRYF
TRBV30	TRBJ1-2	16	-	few	TGTGCCTGGAGTGTATTGTGGACATCGGCAAACTATGGCTACACCTTC	CAWSVLWTSANYGYTF
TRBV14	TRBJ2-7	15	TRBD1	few	TGTGCCAGCAGCACCTGGGACAGGGAAGCCTACGAGCAGTACTTC	CASSTWDREAYEQYF
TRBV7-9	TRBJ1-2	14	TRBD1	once	TGTGCCAGCAGCTCCAGGGCAGGGGGAGATGGCTACACCTTC	CASSSRAGGDGYTF
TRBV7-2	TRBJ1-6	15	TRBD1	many	TGTGCCAGCAGCTTAGGTCCGGGACAGGGGGTGACCCTCCACTTT	CASSLGPGQGVTLHF
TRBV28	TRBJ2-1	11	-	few	TGTGCCAGCATGTCGGACAATGAGCAGTTCTTC	CASMSDNEQFF
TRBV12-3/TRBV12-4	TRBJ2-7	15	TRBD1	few	TGTGCCAGCAGTGGAGACAGGGCAGGGTCGGGCGAGCAGTACTTC	CASSGDRAGSGEQYF
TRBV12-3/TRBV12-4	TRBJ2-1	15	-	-	TGTGCCAGCAGTTTTGTCTCAGGGAGAAATCATGAGCAGTTCTTC	CASSFVSGRNHEQFF
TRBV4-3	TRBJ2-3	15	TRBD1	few	TGCGCCAGCAGCCAAGATAGGCAGGGGGTAGATACGCAGTATTTT	CASSQDRQGVDTQYF
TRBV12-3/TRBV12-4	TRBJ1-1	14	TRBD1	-	TGTGCCAGCAGTCCTACAGGGGGCGCGAGCGGAGCTTTCTTT	CASSPTGGASGAFF
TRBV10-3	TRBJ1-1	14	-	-	TGTGCCATTGGGACGGGGCGGTTGAACACTGAAGCTTTCTTT	CAIGTGRLNTEAFF
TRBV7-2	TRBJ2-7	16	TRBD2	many	TGTGCCAGCAGCGGTGGGACTAGCGGGGGGAGGTACGAGCAGTACTTC	CASSGGTSGGRYEQYF